The 2 T cell receptor beta chains in this list originate from one sample, sequenced in a study of CD8 T cells in Susac syndrome. RNA in amounts of about 0.5 to 1 ug was reverse transcribed with random hexamers. TCRdb reanalysed the immunoSEQ multiplex PCR reads using MiXCR and keeps one entry per CDR3 protein. Of 150,000 to 200,000 distinct CDR3 sequences in the sample, roughly 94% were seen once. The sequenced material came from CD4+ T cells from PBMCs. Receptors were obtained from a human donor with multiple sclerosis.

The chain carries TRBV6-5 and TRBJ1-2, with a possible D match to TRBD1 (5 bases). The germline V gene encodes CDR1 MNHEY and CDR2 SVGAGI. Trimming took off 5 bases at V and 7 bases at J, with 14 bases between the two ends. There are 13 residues in the CDR3. CDR3 DNA sequence: TGTGCCAGCAGTCCCTCCAGGGCGGGTGGCTACACCTTC. This translates into CASSPSRAGGYTF.

V usage is TRBV7-8 and J usage is TRBJ1-2; D uncertain. V was pared by 4 bases and J by 8 bases, with 11 bases between. The germline V gene encodes CDR1 SGHVS and CDR2 FQNEAQ. The CDR3 sequence is 12 residues long. CDR3 protein: CASSSLLGGYTF. The DNA for the CDR3 is TGTGCCAGCAGCTCCCTTTTAGGCGGCTACACCTTC.